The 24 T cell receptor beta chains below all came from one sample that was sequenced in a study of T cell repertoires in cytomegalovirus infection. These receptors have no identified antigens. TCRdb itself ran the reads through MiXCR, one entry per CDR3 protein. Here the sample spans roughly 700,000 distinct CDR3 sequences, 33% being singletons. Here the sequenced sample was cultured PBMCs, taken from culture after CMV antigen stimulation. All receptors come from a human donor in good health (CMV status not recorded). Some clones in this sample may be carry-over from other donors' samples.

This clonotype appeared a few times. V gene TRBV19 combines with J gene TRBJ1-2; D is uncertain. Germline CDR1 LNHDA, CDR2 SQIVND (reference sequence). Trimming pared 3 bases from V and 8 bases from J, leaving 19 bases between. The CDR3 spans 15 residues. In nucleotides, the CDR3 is TGTGCCAGTAGTATCCTCTCAGCGGACGTTGAAGGCTACACCTTC. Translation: CASSILSADVEGYTF. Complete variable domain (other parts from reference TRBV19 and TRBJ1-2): DGGITQSPKYLFRKEGQNVTLSCEQNLNHDAMYWYRQDPGQGLRLIYYSQIVNDFQKGDIAEGYSVSREKKESFPLTVTSAQKNPTAFYLCASSILSADVEGYTFGSGTRLTVV.

Written as DNA, the CDR3 is TGTGCCAGCTCCCCGGCGGCGGTACCCTACAATGAGCAGTTCTTC. Translated, it gives CASSPAAVPYNEQFF. The J gene is TRBJ2-1, the V gene TRBV7-2; no clear D gene. Germline-derived CDR1 and CDR2 are SGHTA and FQGNSA. Trimming cost V 8 bases and J 2 bases, with 16 bases left between them. CDR3 size: 15 residues.

CDR3 DNA: TGTGCCAGCAGCCCCCCGACAGATGGCTACACCTTC. Its translation: CASSPPTDGYTF. The chain joins TRBV7-9 to TRBJ1-2; D might be TRBD1 (5 bases). The germline gives CDR1 SEHNR, CDR2 FQNEAQ (reference sequence). This CDR3 contains 12 residues. V dropped 5 bases and J dropped 6 bases, with 10 bases sitting between them.

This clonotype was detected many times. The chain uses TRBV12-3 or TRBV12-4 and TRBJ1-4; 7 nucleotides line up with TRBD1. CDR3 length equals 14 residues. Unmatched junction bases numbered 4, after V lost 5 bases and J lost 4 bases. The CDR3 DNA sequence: TGTGCCAGCAGTCCGGGACAGATTAATGAAAAACTGTTTTTT. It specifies CASSPGQINEKLFF.

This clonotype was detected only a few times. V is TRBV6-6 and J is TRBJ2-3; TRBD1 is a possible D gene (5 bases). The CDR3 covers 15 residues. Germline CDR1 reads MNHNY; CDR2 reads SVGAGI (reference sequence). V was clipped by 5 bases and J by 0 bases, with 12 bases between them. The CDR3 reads CASSVSRGSTDTQYF. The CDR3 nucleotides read TGTGCCAGCAGTGTGAGTAGGGGAAGCACAGATACGCAGTATTTT.

The CDR3 DNA is TGTGCCAGCAGTTCCCCGGGACAGGGGGGCTATGGCTACACCTTC. Translation: CASSSPGQGGYGYTF. The chain employs TRBV28 and TRBJ1-2, with 11 bases matching TRBD1. V lost 4 bases, J lost 4 bases, and 5 bases stayed unmatched. This CDR3 is 15 amino acids long. Germline V gene data show CDR1 as MDHEN and CDR2 as SYDVKM.

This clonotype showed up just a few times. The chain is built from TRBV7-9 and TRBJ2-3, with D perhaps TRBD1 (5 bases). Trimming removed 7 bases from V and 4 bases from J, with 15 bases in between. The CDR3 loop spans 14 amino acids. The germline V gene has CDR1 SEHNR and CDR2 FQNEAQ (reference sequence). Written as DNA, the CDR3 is TGTGCCAGCACCCCCGACAGCAATTCAGATACGCAGTATTTT. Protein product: CASTPDSNSDTQYF.

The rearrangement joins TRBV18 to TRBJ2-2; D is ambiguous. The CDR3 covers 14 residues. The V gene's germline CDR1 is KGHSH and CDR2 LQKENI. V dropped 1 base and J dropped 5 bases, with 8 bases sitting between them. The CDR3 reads CASSPQKETGELFF. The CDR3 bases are TGTGCCAGCTCACCACAGAAGGAAACCGGGGAGCTGTTTTTT.

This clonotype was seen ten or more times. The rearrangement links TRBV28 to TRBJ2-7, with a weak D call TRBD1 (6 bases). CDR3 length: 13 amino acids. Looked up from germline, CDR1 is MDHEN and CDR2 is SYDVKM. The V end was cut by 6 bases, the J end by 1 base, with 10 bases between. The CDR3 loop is CASSPGQSYEQYF. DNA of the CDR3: TGTGCCAGCAGCCCCGGACAGTCCTACGAGCAGTACTTC.

The CDR3 DNA follows: TGTGCCAGCAGTTACTCAGGTAGCCCGAACACCGGGGAGCTGTTTTTT. Protein product: CASSYSGSPNTGELFF. This sequence joins TRBV6-6 and TRBJ2-2; D is unclear. The ends were cut back, 0 bases at V and 0 bases at J, with 8 bases in the middle. The germline V gene encodes CDR1 MNHNY and CDR2 SVGAGI (reference sequence). This CDR3 is 16 amino acids long.

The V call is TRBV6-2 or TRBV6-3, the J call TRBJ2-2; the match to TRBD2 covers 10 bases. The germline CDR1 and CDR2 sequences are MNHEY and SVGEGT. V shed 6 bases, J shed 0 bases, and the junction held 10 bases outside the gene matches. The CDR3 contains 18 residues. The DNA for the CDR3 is TGTGCCAGCAGGGGACTGAGCGGGAGGGTTTCGAACACCGGGGAGCTGTTTTTT. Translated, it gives CASRGLSGRVSNTGELFF.

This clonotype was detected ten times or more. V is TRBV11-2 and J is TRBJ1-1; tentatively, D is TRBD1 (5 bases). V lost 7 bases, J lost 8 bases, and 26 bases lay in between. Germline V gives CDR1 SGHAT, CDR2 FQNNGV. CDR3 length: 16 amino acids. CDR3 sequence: CASTLLGGGTTLEAFF. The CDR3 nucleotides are TGTGCCAGCACCCTCCTCGGTGGGGGGACTACTTTAGAAGCTTTCTTT. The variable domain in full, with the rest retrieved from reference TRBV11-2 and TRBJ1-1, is EAGVAQSPRYKIIEKRQSVAFWCNPISGHATLYWYQQILGQGPKLLIQFQNNGVVDDSQLPKDRFSAERLKGVDSTLKIQPAKLEDSAVYLCASTLLGGGTTLEAFFGQGTRLTVV.

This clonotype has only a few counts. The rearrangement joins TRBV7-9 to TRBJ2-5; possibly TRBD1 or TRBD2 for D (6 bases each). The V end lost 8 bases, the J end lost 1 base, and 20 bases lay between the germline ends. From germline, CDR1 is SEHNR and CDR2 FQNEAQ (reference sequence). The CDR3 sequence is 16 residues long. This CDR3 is CASGEMRGAAQETQYF. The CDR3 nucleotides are TGTGCCAGCGGGGAAATGAGGGGGGCCGCCCAAGAGACCCAGTACTTC.

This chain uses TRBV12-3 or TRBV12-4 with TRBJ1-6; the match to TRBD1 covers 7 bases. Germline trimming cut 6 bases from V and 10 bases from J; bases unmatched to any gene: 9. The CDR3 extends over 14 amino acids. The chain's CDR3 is CASSTGVRGSPLHF. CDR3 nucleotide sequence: TGTGCCAGCAGCACAGGGGTCCGGGGCTCACCCCTCCACTTT.

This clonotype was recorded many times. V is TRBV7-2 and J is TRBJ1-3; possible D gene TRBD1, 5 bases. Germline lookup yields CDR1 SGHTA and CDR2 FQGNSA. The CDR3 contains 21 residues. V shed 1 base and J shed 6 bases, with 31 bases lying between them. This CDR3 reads CASSLVGDGFPAGLVANTIYF. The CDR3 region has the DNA TGTGCCAGCAGCTTAGTCGGGGACGGCTTTCCCGCCGGCCTGGTGGCAAACACCATATATTTT.

Here the CDR3 DNA reads TGTGCCATCAGTCAAACTCAGGACAGGAATAGTGAAGCTTTCTTT. It encodes CAISQTQDRNSEAFF. The chain links TRBV10-3 to TRBJ1-1, with 7 bases matching TRBD1. J was trimmed by 7 bases and V by 5 bases; bases with no gene match: 13. The CDR3 contains 15 residues. The germline gives CDR1 ENHRY, CDR2 SYGVKD.

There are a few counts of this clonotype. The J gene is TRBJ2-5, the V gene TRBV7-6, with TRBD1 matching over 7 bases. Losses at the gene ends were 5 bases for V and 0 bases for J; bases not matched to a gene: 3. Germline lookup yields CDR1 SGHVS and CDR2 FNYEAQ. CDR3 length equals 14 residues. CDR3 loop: CASSMGQNQETQYF. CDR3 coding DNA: TGTGCCAGCAGCATGGGACAGAACCAAGAGACCCAGTACTTC.

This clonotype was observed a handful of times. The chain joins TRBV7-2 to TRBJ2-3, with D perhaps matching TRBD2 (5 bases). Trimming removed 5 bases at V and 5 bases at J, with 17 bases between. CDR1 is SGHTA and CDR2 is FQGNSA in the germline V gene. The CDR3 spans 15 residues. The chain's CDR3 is CASSPRPRAGDTQYF. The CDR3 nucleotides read TGTGCCAGCAGCCCCCGACCGAGGGCGGGAGATACGCAGTATTTT.

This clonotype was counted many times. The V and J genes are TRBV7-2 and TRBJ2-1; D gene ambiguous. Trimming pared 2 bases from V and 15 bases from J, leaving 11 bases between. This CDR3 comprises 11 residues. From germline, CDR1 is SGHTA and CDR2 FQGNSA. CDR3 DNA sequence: TGTGCCAGCAGCTTATCGCGTGTTCCGTTCTTC. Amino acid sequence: CASSLSRVPFF.

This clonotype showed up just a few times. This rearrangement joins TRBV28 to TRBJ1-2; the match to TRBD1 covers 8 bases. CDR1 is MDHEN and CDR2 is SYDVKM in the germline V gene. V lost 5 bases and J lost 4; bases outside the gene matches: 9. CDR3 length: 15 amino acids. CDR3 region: CASSENGQGTYGYTF. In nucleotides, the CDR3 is TGTGCCAGCAGTGAGAACGGACAGGGTACCTATGGCTACACCTTC.

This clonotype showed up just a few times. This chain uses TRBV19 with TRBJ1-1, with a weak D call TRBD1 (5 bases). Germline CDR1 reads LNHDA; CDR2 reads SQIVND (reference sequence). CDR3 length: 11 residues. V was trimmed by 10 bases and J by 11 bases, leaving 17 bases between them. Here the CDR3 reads CATGGRKGAFF. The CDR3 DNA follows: TGTGCCACGGGGGGGAGAAAGGGCGCTTTCTTT.

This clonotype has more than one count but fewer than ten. This CDR3 is CASSFWFGGEGRHEKLFF. In DNA, the CDR3 is TGTGCCAGCAGCTTTTGGTTTGGTGGGGAGGGGCGGCATGAAAAACTGTTTTTT. The rearrangement joins TRBV7-8 to TRBJ1-4; D possibly corresponds to TRBD1 (5 bases). CDR3 size: 18 residues. V was trimmed by 3 bases and J by 6 bases, leaving 23 bases between them. The germline V gene encodes CDR1 SGHVS and CDR2 FQNEAQ.

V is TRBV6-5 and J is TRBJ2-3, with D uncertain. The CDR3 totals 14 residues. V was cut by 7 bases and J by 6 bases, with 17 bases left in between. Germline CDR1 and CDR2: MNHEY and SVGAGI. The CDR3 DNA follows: TGTGCCAGCACCCGGAGACCCCCCCCGGATACGCAGTATTTT. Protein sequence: CASTRRPPPDTQYF.

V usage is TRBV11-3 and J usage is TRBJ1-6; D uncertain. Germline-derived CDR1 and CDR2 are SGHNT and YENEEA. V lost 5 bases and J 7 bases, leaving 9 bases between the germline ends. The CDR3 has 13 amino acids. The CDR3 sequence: CASSLRMNSPLHF. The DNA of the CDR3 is TGTGCCAGCAGCCTGAGGATGAATTCACCCCTCCACTTT.